One sample yielded the 19 T cell receptor beta chains listed below, sequenced in a study of shared clonotypes between healthy human individuals. Naivety among CD8 cells was defined by CD45RO negativity and positive CCR7 selection, thereby excluding terminally differentiated effector memory CD45RA+ cells. The table came from immunoSEQ multiplex PCR; TCRdb's copy has only in-frame clones and leaves some out. The table lists roughly 1,800,000 clones, approximately 94% of them singletons, with approximately 1.2% in the top ten. Sample: naive CD8+ T cells sorted from blood. These receptors originate from a man in his late teens or twenties in good health.

Note on this clone: This sample also contains other DNA sequences that code for the same CDR3. The V call is TRBV7-2, the J call TRBJ2-3, with D unresolved. CDR1 and CDR2 from the germline V gene are SGHTA and FQGNSA. V was pared by 3 bases and J by 1 base, with 5 bases between. CDR3 size: 13 residues. The CDR3 is CASSLVRTDTQYF. For the CDR3, the DNA is TGTGCCAGCAGCTTGGTCCGCACAGATACGCAGTATTTT.

The chain couples TRBV7-9 to TRBJ2-3; TRBD1 is a possible D gene (5 bases). This CDR3 contains 14 residues. Looked up from germline, CDR1 is SEHNR and CDR2 is FQNEAQ (reference sequence). The V gene lost 1 base and the J gene lost 6 bases, with 11 bases spanning the gap. This chain's CDR3 is CASSLVRQIDTQYF. The CDR3 bases are TGTGCCAGCAGCTTAGTCCGACAGATTGATACGCAGTATTTT.

This rearrangement joins TRBV7-9 to TRBJ1-2; D might be TRBD1 (6 bases). The CDR3 length is 14 residues. Deletions cut 5 bases from V and 6 bases from J, with 16 bases between. The V gene's germline CDR1 is SEHNR and CDR2 FQNEAQ (reference sequence). CDR3 DNA: TGTGCCAGCAGCCTAGGCGGGGGGCCGGATGGCTACACCTTC. Its protein product is CASSLGGGPDGYTF.

CDR3 nucleotides: TGTGCCAGCATGTACAGCGGCTACACCTTC. This codes for CASMYSGYTF. The chain recombines TRBV6-1 with TRBJ1-2; no firm D call. Germline CDR1 is MNHNS and CDR2 is SASEGT. V was cut by 7 bases and J by 8 bases, with 8 bases left in between. CDR3 length: 10 residues.

The chain employs TRBV19 and TRBJ2-7, with 8 bases identical to TRBD1. Germline assignment: CDR1 LNHDA and CDR2 SQIVND (reference sequence). Trimming took 7 bases from V and 2 from J; bases not matched to a gene: 10. The CDR3 runs 15 residues. The CDR3 protein is CASTPSRDRTYEQYF. The CDR3 coding sequence is TGTGCCAGTACCCCCTCCCGGGACAGGACCTACGAGCAGTACTTC.

The chain joins TRBV27 to TRBJ2-5; D is ambiguous. There are 12 residues in the CDR3. Germline V gives CDR1 MNHEY, CDR2 SMNVEV (reference sequence). The V end was cut by 4 bases, the J end by 5 bases, with 8 bases between. The CDR3 DNA reads TGTGCCAGCAGTTCAAGTGGGGAGACCCAGTACTTC. Its protein product is CASSSSGETQYF.

J is TRBJ1-2 and V is TRBV30; the D is unclear. V lost 0 bases, J lost 6 bases, and 14 bases lay in between. The CDR3 is 14 residues long. Per the germline V gene, CDR1 is GTSNPN and CDR2 is SVGIG (reference sequence). The CDR3 loop reads CAWSVGVQSDGYTF. The CDR3 DNA is TGTGCCTGGAGTGTTGGGGTCCAATCAGATGGCTACACCTTC.

The chain employs TRBV6-1 and TRBJ2-2; D is undetermined. The germline CDR1 and CDR2 sequences are MNHNS and SASEGT. Trimming took off 6 bases at V and 5 bases at J, with 10 bases between the two ends. The CDR3 covers 13 residues. CDR3 protein: CASRPLGTGELFF. CDR3 in DNA: TGTGCCAGCAGGCCACTTGGAACCGGGGAGCTGTTTTTT.

The CDR3 loop is CASSEAFRGRDEQFF. The CDR3 DNA sequence: TGTGCCAGCAGTGAAGCTTTCCGGGGGCGCGATGAGCAGTTCTTC. The V and J genes are TRBV6-1 and TRBJ2-1, with D perhaps TRBD1 or TRBD2 (6 bases each). The germline V gene encodes CDR1 MNHNS and CDR2 SASEGT. The CDR3 extends over 15 amino acids. Trimming removed 0 bases at V and 8 bases at J, with 14 bases between.

The sample holds a few counts of this clone. The J gene is TRBJ1-6, the V gene TRBV6-5; no firm D call. Germline V gene data show CDR1 as MNHEY and CDR2 as SVGAGI. The CDR3 totals 15 residues. V dropped 4 bases and J dropped 9 bases, with 16 bases sitting between them. CDR3 in amino acids: CASSSTDPGSSPLHF. The CDR3, as DNA: TGTGCCAGCAGTTCTACTGACCCTGGGAGTTCACCCCTCCACTTT.

This chain links TRBV6-1 with TRBJ2-3; D not resolved. The CDR3 runs 14 residues. Germline V CDR1 and CDR2: MNHNS, SASEGT. Trimming pared 1 base from V and 1 base from J, leaving 6 bases between. The CDR3 DNA reads as TGTGCCAGCAGTGAAGGGTCCCGCACAGATACGCAGTATTTT. Amino acids: CASSEGSRTDTQYF.

This chain joins TRBV2 and TRBJ1-1, with TRBD1 as a possible D gene (5 bases). The CDR3 length is 15 residues. V was pared by 7 bases and J by 1 base, with 16 bases between. Germline assignment: CDR1 SNHLY and CDR2 FYNNEI. Here the CDR3 reads CASNRGTGSNTEAFF. In DNA, the CDR3 is TGTGCCAGCAACCGGGGAACAGGATCGAACACTGAAGCTTTCTTT.

V usage is TRBV4-1 and J usage is TRBJ2-2, with D unresolved. Trimming removed 0 bases at V and 4 bases at J, with 6 bases between. The CDR3 has 14 residues. Germline-derived CDR1 and CDR2 are MGHRA and YSYEKL. The CDR3 DNA reads TGCGCCAGCAGCCAAGAATTGAGCACCGGGGAGCTGTTTTTT. Its protein product is CASSQELSTGELFF.

The rearrangement joins TRBV27 to TRBJ1-1; 7 bases map to TRBD1. This CDR3 contains 16 residues. Per the germline V gene, CDR1 is MNHEY and CDR2 is SMNVEV (reference sequence). The ends lost 3 bases at V and 13 bases at J; junction bases unmatched: 20. The CDR3 protein is CASSFTSRGRGELDFF. The CDR3 DNA is TGTGCCAGCAGTTTCACCTCCCGGGGCAGGGGGGAACTCGATTTCTTT.

This clone came up once. This rearrangement joins TRBV5-6 to TRBJ2-7; 12 bases map to TRBD1. Trimming cost V 5 bases and J 4 bases; bases outside gene matches: 13. The CDR3 sequence is 17 residues long. The germline gives CDR1 SGHDT, CDR2 YYEEEE. For the CDR3, the DNA is TGTGCCAGCAGTTACGGGTCACGGGACAGGGGGCTGTACGAGCAGTACTTC. This encodes CASSYGSRDRGLYEQYF.

The chain recombines TRBV6-5 with TRBJ1-5; D unresolved. The CDR3 totals 15 residues. V was trimmed by 5 bases and J by 3 bases, leaving 14 bases between them. CDR1 and CDR2 (germline): MNHEY, SVGAGI. This chain's CDR3 is CASSPTTVYNQPQHF. The DNA of the CDR3 is TGTGCCAGCAGTCCTACGACGGTTTACAATCAGCCCCAGCATTTT.

The table lists this clone with a count of one. This chain links TRBV7-9 with TRBJ2-1; 11 bases line up with TRBD2. The CDR3 runs 16 residues. V lost 5 bases, J lost 7 bases, and 10 bases stayed unmatched. From germline, CDR1 is SEHNR and CDR2 FQNEAQ (reference sequence). Written as DNA, the CDR3 is TGTGCCAGCAGCCACACACTAGCGGGAGCGGGAAATGAGCAGTTCTTC. Translated, it gives CASSHTLAGAGNEQFF.

The V and J genes are TRBV27 and TRBJ1-2, with TRBD1 identical over 7 bases. The length of the CDR3 is 16 residues. V lost 1 base and J lost 5; bases outside the gene matches: 10. The germline gives CDR1 MNHEY, CDR2 SMNVEV (reference sequence). In DNA, the CDR3 is TGTGCCAGCAGTTTATTGAGTAAAGGGGGCCCTTATGGCTACACCTTC. Translated, it gives CASSLLSKGGPYGYTF.

The chain combines TRBV2 with TRBJ2-3; D is perhaps TRBD2 (5 bases). This CDR3 spans 17 amino acids. Germline lookup yields CDR1 SNHLY and CDR2 FYNNEI. With 3 bases removed from V and 4 bases from J, the gap between germline ends came to 20 bases. The CDR3: CASSDDLSGLDADTQYF. CDR3 nucleotides: TGTGCCAGCAGTGACGATTTATCAGGACTCGATGCAGATACGCAGTATTTT.